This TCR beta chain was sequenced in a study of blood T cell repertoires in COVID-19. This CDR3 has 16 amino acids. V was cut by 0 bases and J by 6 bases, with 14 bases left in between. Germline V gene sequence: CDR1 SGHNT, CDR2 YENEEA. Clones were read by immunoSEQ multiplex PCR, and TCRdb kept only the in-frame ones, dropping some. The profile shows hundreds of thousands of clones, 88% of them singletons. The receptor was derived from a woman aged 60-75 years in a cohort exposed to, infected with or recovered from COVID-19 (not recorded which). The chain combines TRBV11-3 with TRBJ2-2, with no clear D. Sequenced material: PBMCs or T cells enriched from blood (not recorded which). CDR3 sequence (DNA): TGTGCCAGCAGCTTAGAGCCCCCCGGAGTCCCCGGGGAGCTGTTTTTT. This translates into CASSLEPPGVPGELFF.